Following are 30 T cell receptor beta chains from one sample sequenced in a study of vaccination and CD4 T cells after COVID-19. Described treatment: roughly ten-day PBMC culture with coronavirus spike peptide pools or control peptides (ViraFEST assay). These TCRs are of unknown antigen specificity. The study sequenced cultured CD4+ T cell DNA using the Oncomine TCR Beta short-read assay. MiXCR was run by TCRdb on the PCR reads, yielding one entry per CDR3 protein. This sample has roughly 15,000 distinct CDR3 sequences, with about 30% found just once. Sequencing was performed on cultured CD4+ T cells from blood. These receptor sequences come from a human donor with COVID-19.

The chain employs TRBV6-1 and TRBJ2-1; the D gene could be TRBD1 or TRBD2 (7 bases each). Germline V gene sequence: CDR1 MNHNS, CDR2 SASEGT. There are 17 residues in the CDR3. V was pared by 6 bases and J by 8 bases, with 26 bases between. The CDR3 is CASSLEGGMNRGHEQFF. The CDR3 DNA sequence: TGTGCCAGCAGCCTAGAGGGAGGGATGAACAGGGGTCATGAGCAGTTCTTC.

This clonotype is labeled medium-sized. The gene calls are TRBV20-1 and TRBJ1-5; no definite D call. Germline V gene data show CDR1 as DFQATT and CDR2 as SNEGSKA (reference sequence). V lost 0 bases and J 7 bases, leaving 10 bases between the germline ends. CDR3 length equals 13 residues. The chain's CDR3 is CSARDQEAQPQHF. For the CDR3, the DNA is TGCAGTGCTAGAGACCAGGAAGCCCAGCCCCAGCATTTT.

The chain carries TRBV7-3 and TRBJ2-1, with D possibly being TRBD1 (6 bases). The CDR3 length is 13 residues. V lost 5 bases to trimming and J lost 4 bases, with 9 bases between them. Germline CDR1 is SGHTA and CDR2 is FQGTGA. The chain's CDR3 is CASSLDRYNEQFF. In DNA form, the CDR3 reads TGTGCCAGCAGCCTTGACAGGTACAATGAGCAGTTCTTC.

The chain has TRBV12-3 or TRBV12-4 and TRBJ1-4, with no clear D. V lost 4 bases and J lost 8, with 8 bases in between. The CDR3 is 12 residues long. The CDR3 DNA follows: TGTGCCAGCAGTTCCCTGCGAGAAAAACTGTTTTTT. This codes for CASSSLREKLFF.

A few counts support this clonotype. V is TRBV20-1 and J is TRBJ2-3, with 12 positions matching TRBD2. The CDR3 sequence is 15 residues long. Germline CDR1 and CDR2: DFQATT and SNEGSKA (reference sequence). The V gene end was trimmed by 1 base and the J gene end by 7 bases; junction bases not matched to a gene: 6. Written as DNA, the CDR3 is TGCAGTGCTAGAGGGTCTAGCGGGGGGGCATATACGCAGTATTTT. Protein: CSARGSSGGAYTQYF.

The genes are TRBV30 and TRBJ2-7; no firm D call. Looked up from germline, CDR1 is GTSNPN and CDR2 is SVGIG (reference sequence). V lost 5 bases and J 1 base, leaving 9 bases between the germline ends. The CDR3 has 12 residues. The CDR3 DNA reads as TGTGCCTGGTCGGACGGGTCCTACGAGCAGTACTTC. The encoded protein is CAWSDGSYEQYF.

This clonotype was seen a handful of times. The chain has TRBV27 and TRBJ1-6; perhaps TRBD1 as D (5 bases). Germline V gene lookup returns CDR1 MNHEY and CDR2 SMNVEV (reference sequence). V was pared by 3 bases and J by 10 bases, with 16 bases between. The CDR3 is 15 amino acids. The CDR3 DNA follows: TGTGCCAGCAGTTTGCAGGACACGGAAACCTCACCCCTCCACTTT. Amino acids: CASSLQDTETSPLHF.

The V and J genes are TRBV7-6 and TRBJ2-6; D is unclear. Germline V gives CDR1 SGHVS, CDR2 FNYEAQ. The CDR3 extends over 14 amino acids. Trimming removed 7 bases at V and 4 bases at J, with 11 bases between. CDR3 in amino acids: CASTNNAGANVLTF. The CDR3 bases are TGTGCCAGCACTAATAACGCGGGGGCCAACGTCCTGACTTTC. The full variable domain, completed using reference TRBV7-6 and TRBJ2-6, is GAGVSQSPRYKVTKRGQDVALRCDPISGHVSLYWYRQALGQGPEFLTYFNYEAQQDKSGLPNDRFSAERPEGSISTLTIQRTEQRDSAMYRCASTNNAGANVLTFGAGSRLTVL.

This clonotype was counted a few times. The chain carries TRBV27 and TRBJ2-1; 7 bases line up with TRBD2. The trim removed 6 bases at V and 2 bases at J, leaving 7 bases unmatched. The CDR3 is 15 amino acids. Looked up from germline, CDR1 is MNHEY and CDR2 is SMNVEV (reference sequence). DNA for the CDR3: TGTGCCAGCAGCTGGACTAGGGGTCCCTACAATGAGCAGTTCTTC. It specifies CASSWTRGPYNEQFF.

The J gene is TRBJ1-5, the V gene TRBV6-1; a possible D gene is TRBD1 (6 bases). The CDR3 spans 16 residues. Germline values: CDR1 MNHNS, CDR2 SASEGT. V shed 6 bases and J shed 0 bases, with 15 bases lying between them. The CDR3 reads CASSLIRGYSNQPQHF. CDR3 nucleotide sequence: TGTGCCAGCAGCCTGATCAGGGGATATAGCAATCAGCCCCAGCATTTT.

The rearrangement joins TRBV28 to TRBJ1-6; the D gene is possibly TRBD1 (5 bases). The CDR3 consists of 13 residues. The germline CDR1 and CDR2 sequences are MDHEN and SYDVKM. V was pared by 9 bases and J by 9 bases, with 15 bases between. CDR3: CASDPGRGSPLHF. CDR3 DNA sequence: TGTGCCAGTGACCCAGGGCGCGGTTCACCCCTCCACTTT.

This chain links TRBV12-3 or TRBV12-4 with TRBJ1-6, with 7 bases matching TRBD1. The J segment lost 9 bases and the V segment lost 5 bases, leaving 10 bases of the junction unmatched. CDR3 length: 15 amino acids. The CDR3 DNA is TGTGCCAGCAGTCCTACCACAGGGGAGGGTTCACCCCTCCACTTT. It translates to CASSPTTGEGSPLHF.

The chain recombines TRBV6-5 with TRBJ2-1; 8 bases are a match to TRBD2. The length of the CDR3 is 17 residues. The germline V gene has CDR1 MNHEY and CDR2 SVGAGI. V shed 0 bases, J shed 8 bases, and the junction held 12 bases outside the gene matches. The CDR3 spells CASSYSASAGGGYEQFF. In nucleotides, the CDR3 is TGTGCCAGCAGTTACTCGGCGTCGGCGGGGGGCGGGTATGAGCAGTTCTTC.

This clonotype was seen a handful of times. The rearrangement joins TRBV20-1 to TRBJ2-3; 8 bases match TRBD2. Trimming at V came to 0 bases and at J to 4 bases, leaving 9 bases not matched to a gene. Germline V gene lookup returns CDR1 DFQATT and CDR2 SNEGSKA (reference sequence). The CDR3 totals 16 residues. CDR3 nucleotide sequence: TGCAGTGCTAGAGAAGGCAGCGGGGGAGGGGCAGATACGCAGTATTTT. This gives the protein CSAREGSGGGADTQYF.

This clonotype counts as medium-sized. The chain links TRBV19 to TRBJ1-2; 8 bases fit TRBD1. The V gene's germline CDR1 is LNHDA and CDR2 SQIVND (reference sequence). J was trimmed by 4 bases and V by 1 base; bases with no gene match: 5. This CDR3 region has 15 residues. CDR3 loop: CASSIAGTGGYGYTF. The DNA for the CDR3 is TGTGCCAGTAGTATAGCCGGAACAGGGGGCTATGGCTACACCTTC.

The chain is built from TRBV6-1 and TRBJ1-5; D gene uncertain. V was shortened by 7 bases and J by 0 bases, with 4 bases between the two germline ends. Germline V gives CDR1 MNHNS, CDR2 SASEGT. The CDR3 is made up of 12 amino acids. CDR3 protein: CASKVSNQPQHF. The CDR3 coding sequence is TGTGCCAGCAAAGTTAGCAATCAGCCCCAGCATTTT.

This chain links TRBV6-1 with TRBJ2-1; 9 positions match TRBD1. Germline CDR1 reads MNHNS; CDR2 reads SASEGT. The CDR3 length is 12 residues. V lost 8 bases, J lost 15 bases, and 11 bases stayed unmatched. CDR3 sequence: CASSWGGTGLFF. CDR3 bases: TGTGCCAGCTCCTGGGGGGGGACAGGGCTGTTCTTC.

This clonotype was found a few times. The chain recombines TRBV20-1 with TRBJ1-1; 7 bases are shared with TRBD1. There are 13 residues in the CDR3. The V gene's germline CDR1 is DFQATT and CDR2 SNEGSKA (reference sequence). Here the CDR3 reads CSYKRDRNTEAFF. CDR3 DNA sequence: TGCAGCTACAAAAGGGACAGGAACACTGAAGCTTTCTTT.

The table lists this clonotype with a few counts. The V gene is TRBV27, the J gene TRBJ2-7; 9 bases fit TRBD2. V trimming: 5 bases; J trimming: 3 bases; junction bases outside the gene matches: 5. CDR1 is MNHEY, CDR2 SMNVEV, per germline (reference sequence). The CDR3 is 14 amino acids. CDR3 residues: CASSQGLAHYEQYF. As DNA, the CDR3 is TGTGCCAGCAGTCAGGGACTAGCCCACTACGAGCAGTACTTC.

This clonotype is labeled as medium-sized. The V gene is TRBV7-2, the J gene TRBJ2-3, with 9 positions matching TRBD1. The V and J ends lost 6 bases and 5 bases, in that order; junction bases with no gene match: 12. The germline gives CDR1 SGHTA, CDR2 FQGNSA. The CDR3 spans 16 residues. The chain's CDR3 is CASSPTGTGRKDTQYF. The CDR3 DNA follows: TGTGCCAGCAGTCCTACCGGGACAGGGCGGAAAGATACGCAGTATTTT.

This clonotype was picked up a small number of times. V and J are TRBV7-9 and TRBJ1-3; D uncertain. CDR3 length equals 16 residues. The ends were cut back, 2 bases at V and 3 bases at J, with 14 bases in the middle. From germline, CDR1 is SEHNR and CDR2 FQNEAQ (reference sequence). CDR3 amino acids: CASSLNRIVDGNTIYF. The CDR3 DNA reads TGTGCCAGCAGCTTAAACAGAATCGTCGATGGAAACACCATATATTTT.

The CDR3 here is CASSFPRVSGGHNEQFF. CDR3 nucleotide sequence: TGTGCCAGCAGCTTCCCTCGGGTTAGCGGGGGCCACAATGAGCAGTTCTTC. The chain uses TRBV11-2 and TRBJ2-1; 9 nucleotides line up with TRBD2. CDR1 and CDR2 (germline): SGHAT, FQNNGV. The trim removed 3 bases at V and 5 bases at J, leaving 11 bases unmatched. This CDR3 is 17 amino acids long.

The chain joins TRBV10-1 to TRBJ2-7, with D possibly being TRBD1 (6 bases). The V end lost 10 bases, the J end lost 5 bases, and 18 bases lay between the germline ends. Germline V gene sequence: CDR1 WNHNN, CDR2 SYGVQD (reference sequence). CDR3 size: 13 residues. The chain's CDR3 is CATSPRGQHEQYF. Written as DNA, the CDR3 is TGCGCCACCTCCCCCAGGGGTCAGCACGAGCAGTACTTC.

The J gene is TRBJ2-5, the V gene TRBV5-6, with D perhaps matching TRBD1 (6 bases). Per the germline V gene, CDR1 is SGHDT and CDR2 is YYEEEE. V lost 2 bases, J lost 5 bases, and 16 bases lay in between. This CDR3 is built from 15 residues. The CDR3 region is CASSFPGQKWETQYF. The CDR3 DNA sequence: TGTGCCAGCAGCTTTCCGGGACAAAAGTGGGAGACCCAGTACTTC.

J is TRBJ1-5 and V is TRBV7-2, with TRBD1 matching 9 bases. This CDR3 comprises 16 residues. V lost 0 bases to trimming and J lost 6 bases; unmatched junction nucleotides: 6. The germline V gene encodes CDR1 SGHTA and CDR2 FQGNSA. The CDR3 region is CASSLAGDREGQPQHF. DNA for the CDR3: TGTGCCAGCAGCTTAGCCGGGGACAGGGAGGGTCAGCCCCAGCATTTT.

This clonotype has only a few counts. The J gene is TRBJ1-5, the V gene TRBV19, with 11 bases aligning to TRBD1. The length of the CDR3 is 15 residues. Unmatched junction bases numbered 9, after V lost 7 bases and J lost 7 bases. Germline CDR1 LNHDA, CDR2 SQIVND (reference sequence). CDR3 sequence reads: CASTPGQGAWQPQHF. The DNA for the CDR3 is TGTGCCAGTACCCCAGGACAGGGGGCATGGCAGCCCCAGCATTTT.

The J gene is TRBJ2-3, the V gene TRBV20-1; 7 nucleotides align to TRBD1. The CDR3 runs 14 residues. Germline assignment: CDR1 DFQATT and CDR2 SNEGSKA (reference sequence). Trimming at V came to 1 base and at J to 3 bases, leaving 4 bases not matched to a gene. This CDR3 reads CSARVGRGTDTQYF. In DNA, the CDR3 is TGCAGTGCTAGAGTTGGCAGGGGGACAGATACGCAGTATTTT.

This clonotype was counted between two and nine times. The chain joins TRBV6-1 to TRBJ2-2; D is possibly TRBD2 (5 bases). Trimming left V 7 bases short and J 2 bases short, with 11 bases between. Germline loops: CDR1 MNHNS, CDR2 SASEGT. CDR3 length: 14 residues. CDR3 bases: TGTGCCAGCATAGGAGAGGGCAACACCGGGGAGCTGTTTTTT. As protein: CASIGEGNTGELFF.

The V and J genes are TRBV6-1 and TRBJ2-7; D is perhaps TRBD1 (5 bases). The CDR3 length is 13 residues. The V end was cut by 7 bases, the J end by 2 bases, with 12 bases between. Germline CDR1 is MNHNS and CDR2 is SASEGT. The CDR3 reads CASKEAGTYEQYF. The DNA of the CDR3 is TGTGCCAGCAAAGAGGCAGGGACCTACGAGCAGTACTTC.

This clonotype was observed a few times. This chain links TRBV25-1 with TRBJ1-6; the D gene is possibly TRBD1 (5 bases). The CDR3 length is 15 residues. Looked up from germline, CDR1 is MGHDK and CDR2 is SYGVNS. V was shortened by 6 bases and J by 5 bases, with 14 bases between the two germline ends. In nucleotides, the CDR3 is TGTGCCAGCAGGGGACGGGGCATAGATAATTCACCCCTCCACTTT. Translated: CASRGRGIDNSPLHF.